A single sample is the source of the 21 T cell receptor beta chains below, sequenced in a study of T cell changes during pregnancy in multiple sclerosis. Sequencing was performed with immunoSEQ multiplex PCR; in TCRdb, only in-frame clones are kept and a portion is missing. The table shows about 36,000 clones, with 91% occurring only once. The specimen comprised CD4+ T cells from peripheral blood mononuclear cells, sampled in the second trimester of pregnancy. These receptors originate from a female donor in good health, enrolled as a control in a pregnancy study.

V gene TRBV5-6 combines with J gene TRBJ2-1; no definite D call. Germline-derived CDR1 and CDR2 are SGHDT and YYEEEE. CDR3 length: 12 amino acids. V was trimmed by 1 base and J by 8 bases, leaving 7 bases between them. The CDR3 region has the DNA TGTGCCAGCAGCTTGATGGGCTATGAGCAGTTCTTC. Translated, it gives CASSLMGYEQFF.

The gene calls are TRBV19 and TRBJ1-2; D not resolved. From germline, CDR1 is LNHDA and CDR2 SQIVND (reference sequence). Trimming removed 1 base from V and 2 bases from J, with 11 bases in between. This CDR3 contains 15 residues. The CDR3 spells CASSIGNRLNYGYTF. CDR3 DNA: TGTGCCAGTAGTATAGGTAACAGATTAAACTATGGCTACACCTTC.

In nucleotides, the CDR3 is TGTGCCAGCAGGACACGATCAACTAATGAAAAACTGTTTTTT. It codes for CASRTRSTNEKLFF. This chain links TRBV6-1 with TRBJ1-4; no reliable D call. CDR1 MNHNS and CDR2 SASEGT come from the germline V gene. V dropped 6 bases and J dropped 0 bases, with 8 bases sitting between them. The CDR3 runs 14 residues.

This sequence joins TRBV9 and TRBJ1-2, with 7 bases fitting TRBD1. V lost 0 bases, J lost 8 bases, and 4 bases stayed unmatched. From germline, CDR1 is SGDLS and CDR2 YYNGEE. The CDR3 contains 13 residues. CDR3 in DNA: TGTGCCAGCAGCGTAGTTGGAGGGGGCGGCTACACCTTC. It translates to CASSVVGGGGYTF.

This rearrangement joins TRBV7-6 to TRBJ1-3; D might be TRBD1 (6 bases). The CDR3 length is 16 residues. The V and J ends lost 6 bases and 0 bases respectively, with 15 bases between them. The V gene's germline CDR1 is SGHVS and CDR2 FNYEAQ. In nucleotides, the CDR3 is TGTGCCAGCAGACAAGGGGGACCCGGCTCTGGAAACACCATATATTTT. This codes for CASRQGGPGSGNTIYF.

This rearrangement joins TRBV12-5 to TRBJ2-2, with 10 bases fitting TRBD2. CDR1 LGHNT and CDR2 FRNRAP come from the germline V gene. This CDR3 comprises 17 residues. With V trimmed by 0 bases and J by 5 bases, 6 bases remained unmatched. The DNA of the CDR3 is TGTGCTAGTGGTTTGGTACTAGCGGGGTATCTAACCGGGGAGCTGTTTTTT. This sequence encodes CASGLVLAGYLTGELFF.

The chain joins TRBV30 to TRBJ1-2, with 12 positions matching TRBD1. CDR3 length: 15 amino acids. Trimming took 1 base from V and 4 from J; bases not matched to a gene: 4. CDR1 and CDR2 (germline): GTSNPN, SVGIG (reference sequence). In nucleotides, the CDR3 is TGTGCCTGGAGTGGGGACAGGGGGCGAGGCTATGGCTACACCTTC. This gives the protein CAWSGDRGRGYGYTF.

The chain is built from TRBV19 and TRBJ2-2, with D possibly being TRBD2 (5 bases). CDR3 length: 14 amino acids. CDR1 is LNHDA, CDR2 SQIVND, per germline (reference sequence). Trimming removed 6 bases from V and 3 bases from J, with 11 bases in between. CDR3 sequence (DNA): TGTGCCAGTAGCCTCGGGATTCACACCGGGGAGCTGTTTTTT. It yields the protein CASSLGIHTGELFF.

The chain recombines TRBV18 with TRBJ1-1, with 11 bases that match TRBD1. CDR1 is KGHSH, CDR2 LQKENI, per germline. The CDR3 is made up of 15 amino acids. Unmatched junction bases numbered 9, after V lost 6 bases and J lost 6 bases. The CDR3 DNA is TGTGCCAGCTCCCTCGGGACAGGGGGACGGTCTGAAGCTTTCTTT. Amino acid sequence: CASSLGTGGRSEAFF.

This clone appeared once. Here the CDR3 DNA reads TGTGCCAGCAGTTACACCGAGAGCCACCATCAGCCCCAGCATTTT. It is translated as CASSYTESHHQPQHF. This rearrangement joins TRBV6-6 to TRBJ1-5; D not certain. The V gene lost 2 bases and the J gene lost 5 bases, with 13 bases spanning the gap. Germline CDR1 MNHNY, CDR2 SVGAGI (reference sequence). The CDR3 covers 15 residues.

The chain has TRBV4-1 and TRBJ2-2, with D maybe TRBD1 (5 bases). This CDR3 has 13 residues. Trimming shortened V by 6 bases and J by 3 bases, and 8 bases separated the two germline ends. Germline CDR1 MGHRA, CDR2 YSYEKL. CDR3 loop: CASRLRDTGELFF. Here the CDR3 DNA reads TGCGCCAGCAGACTCAGGGACACCGGGGAGCTGTTTTTT.

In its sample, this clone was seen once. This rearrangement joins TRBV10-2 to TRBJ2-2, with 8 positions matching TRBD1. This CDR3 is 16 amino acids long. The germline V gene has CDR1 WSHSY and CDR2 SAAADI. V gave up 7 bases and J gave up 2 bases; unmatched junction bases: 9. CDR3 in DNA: TGCGCCAGCACCACAGCCGGGACAGGAAACACCGGGGAGCTGTTTTTT. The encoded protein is CASTTAGTGNTGELFF.

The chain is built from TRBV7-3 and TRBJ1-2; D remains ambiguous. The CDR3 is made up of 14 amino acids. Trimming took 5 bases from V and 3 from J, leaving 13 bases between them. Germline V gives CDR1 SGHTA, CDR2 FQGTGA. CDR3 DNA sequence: TGTGCCAGCAGCCCACAGCGGACGGACTATGGCTACACCTTC. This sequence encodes CASSPQRTDYGYTF.

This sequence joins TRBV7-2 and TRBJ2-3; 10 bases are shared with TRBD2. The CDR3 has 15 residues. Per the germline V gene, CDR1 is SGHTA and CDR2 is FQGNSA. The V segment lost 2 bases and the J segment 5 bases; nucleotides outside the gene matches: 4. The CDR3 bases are TGTGCCAGCAGCTTAATAGCGGGAGGAGGAGATACGCAGTATTTT. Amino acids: CASSLIAGGGDTQYF.

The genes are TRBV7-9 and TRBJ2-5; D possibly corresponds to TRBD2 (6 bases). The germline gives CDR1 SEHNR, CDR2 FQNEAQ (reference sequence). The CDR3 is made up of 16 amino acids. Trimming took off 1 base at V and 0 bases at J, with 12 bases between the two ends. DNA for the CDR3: TGTGCCAGCAGCTTAGGAGGGACTCTGTACCAAGAGACCCAGTACTTC. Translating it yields CASSLGGTLYQETQYF.

The CDR3 region is CSASGESGAFF. CDR3 nucleotides: TGCAGTGCTAGCGGGGAATCCGGAGCTTTCTTT. The chain carries TRBV20-1 and TRBJ1-1, with D unclear. Per the germline V gene, CDR1 is DFQATT and CDR2 is SNEGSKA (reference sequence). V was shortened by 3 bases and J by 10 bases, with 12 bases between the two germline ends. The CDR3 length is 11 residues.

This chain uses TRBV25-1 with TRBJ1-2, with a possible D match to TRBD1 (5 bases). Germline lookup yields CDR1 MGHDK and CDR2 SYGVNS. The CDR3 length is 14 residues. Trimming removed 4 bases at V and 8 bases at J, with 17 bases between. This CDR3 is CASSGREGWRGYTF. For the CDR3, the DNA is TGTGCCAGCAGTGGCAGGGAGGGGTGGCGGGGCTACACCTTC.

The chain's CDR3 is CASRAGQGTEAFF. The CDR3 DNA follows: TGTGCCAGCAGAGCGGGACAGGGGACTGAAGCTTTCTTT. This chain uses TRBV28 with TRBJ1-1; 10 bases are a match to TRBD1. Trimming took 6 bases from V and 5 from J; bases not matched to a gene: 3. CDR1 is MDHEN, CDR2 SYDVKM, per germline. The CDR3 spans 13 residues.

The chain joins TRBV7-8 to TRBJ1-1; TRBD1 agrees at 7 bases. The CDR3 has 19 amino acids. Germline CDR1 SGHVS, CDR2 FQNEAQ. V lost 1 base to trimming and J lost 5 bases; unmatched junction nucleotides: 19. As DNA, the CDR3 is TGTGCCAGCAGCTTAGGTGTATTCGGAGGGGGCGCGAGATGGACTGAAGCTTTCTTT. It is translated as CASSLGVFGGGARWTEAFF.

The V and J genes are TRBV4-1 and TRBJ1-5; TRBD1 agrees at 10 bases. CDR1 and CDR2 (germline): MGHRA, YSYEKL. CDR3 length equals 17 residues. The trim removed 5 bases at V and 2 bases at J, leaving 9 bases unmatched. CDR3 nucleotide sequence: TGCGCCAGCAGCTTCCTGGGGACAGGGGTAGGCAATCAGCCCCAGCATTTT. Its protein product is CASSFLGTGVGNQPQHF.

The CDR3: CASTRTSGSGRGDTQYF. As DNA, the CDR3 is TGTGCCAGCACCAGGACTAGCGGGAGCGGTCGGGGAGATACGCAGTATTTT. The V and J genes are TRBV7-9 and TRBJ2-3; 13 nucleotides align to TRBD2. The CDR3 length is 17 residues. Germline CDR1 reads SEHNR; CDR2 reads FQNEAQ (reference sequence). The junction had 12 bases not matched to a gene; V was cut back by 7 bases and J by 5 bases.